This T cell receptor beta chain was found in a study of control samples from healthy donors and cancer patients. Method: immunoSEQ multiplex PCR; TCRdb's copy keeps in-frame clones and lacks some. The sample has around 70,000 clones; 94% are singletons. V lost 6 bases, J lost 4 bases, and 10 bases lay in between. The CDR3 is 12 amino acids. CDR1 GTSNPN and CDR2 SVGIG come from the germline V gene (reference sequence). This clone was detected once. This TCR came from a woman aged 25 to 39 in good health. The sequencing input was blood. The rearrangement joins TRBV30 to TRBJ1-5, with a weak D call TRBD1 (6 bases). CDR3 coding DNA: TGTGCCTGCGGACAGCCAAATCAGCCCCAGCATTTT. It is translated as CACGQPNQPQHF.